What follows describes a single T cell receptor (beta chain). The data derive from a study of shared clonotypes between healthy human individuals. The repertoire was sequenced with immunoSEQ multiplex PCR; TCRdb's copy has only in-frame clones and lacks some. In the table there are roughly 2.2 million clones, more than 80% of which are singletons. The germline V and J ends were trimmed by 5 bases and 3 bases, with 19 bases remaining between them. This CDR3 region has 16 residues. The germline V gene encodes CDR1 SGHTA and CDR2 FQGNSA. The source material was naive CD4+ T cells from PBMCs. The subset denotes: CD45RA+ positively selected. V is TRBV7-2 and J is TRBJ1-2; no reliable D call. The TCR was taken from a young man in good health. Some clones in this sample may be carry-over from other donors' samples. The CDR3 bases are TGTGCCAGCAGCCCCTTCTCGACCGAGCAGCACTATGGCTACACCTTC. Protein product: CASSPFSTEQHYGYTF.